Included here is one TCR beta chain sequence, with context. This specimen belongs to a study of blood T cell repertoires in COVID-19. Method: immunoSEQ multiplex PCR; TCRdb's copy keeps in-frame clones and lacks some. Of around 70,000 clones listed, roughly 90% are singletons. CDR1 SGHRS and CDR2 YFSETQ come from the germline V gene. The CDR3 runs 16 residues. Trimming at V came to 2 bases and at J to 8 bases, leaving 8 bases not matched to a gene. The gene calls are TRBV5-1 and TRBJ2-4; 12 bases line up with TRBD2. The sample taken for sequencing was peripheral blood. The TCR comes from a man aged 25 to 40 with acute or convalescent COVID-19. CDR3 protein: CASSLLAGGRRDIQYF. CDR3 sequence (DNA): TGCGCCAGCAGCTTACTAGCGGGAGGAAGAAGGGACATTCAGTACTTC.